This is a list of T cell receptor beta chains from one sample in a study of blood T cell repertoires in COVID-19. Clones were read by immunoSEQ multiplex PCR, and TCRdb kept only the in-frame ones, dropping some. The sample has a few hundred thousand clones, around 90% seen once; the top ten hold about 5.7%. Sequenced: PBMCs or T cells enriched from blood (not recorded which). All receptors derive from a woman aged 40 to 55 who had recovered from COVID-19. Both conserved end residues are part of each CDR3.

v_gene	j_gene	CDR3aa
TRBV6-6	TRBJ2-1	CASSLVRTSGVPSSYNEQFF
TRBV19	TRBJ2-3	CASSKEGADTQYF
TRBV3-1/TRBV3-2	TRBJ1-1	CASSPRINDRTEAFF
TRBV7-3	TRBJ2-2	CASSLMSFMGQNTGELFF
TRBV7-9	TRBJ2-1	CASSHWTGTSGGSNEQFF
TRBV28	TRBJ1-2	CASSLGNGYTF
TRBV27	TRBJ1-3	CASSLDGNGNTIYF
TRBV27	TRBJ1-2	CASSWGENYGYTF
TRBV12-3/TRBV12-4	TRBJ1-2	CASSFRRGRGYTF
TRBV7-8	TRBJ1-5	CASSLQNQPQHF
TRBV2	TRBJ2-7	CASKDSGYEQYF